A selection of T cell receptor beta chains follows, all from one sample in a study of T cells after yellow fever vaccination. TCRdb itself ran the 5' RACE reads through MiXCR, one entry per CDR3 protein. This sample has about 630,000 distinct CDR3 sequences, with about 12% found just once. Sequencing used PBMCs, obtained on the day of the yellow fever booster vaccination. The source is a man in his thirties or forties who received the YFV17D yellow fever vaccine. Both conserved end residues are part of each CDR3. The order of the fields is J gene, clone size, D gene, V gene, CDR3 protein, CDR3 DNA. A D gene is named only where the DNA matches it firmly. A clone size is listed for some rows: how often the clone was seen (once, few, many), or a class if it is expanded.

j_gene: TRBJ2-7
abundance: few
d_gene: -
v_gene: TRBV14
CDR3aa: CASSQVLGREQYF
CDR3nt: TGTGCCAGCAGCCAAGTCCTAGGTCGGGAGCAGTACTTC

j_gene: TRBJ2-7
abundance: -
d_gene: -
v_gene: TRBV7-2
CDR3aa: CASSLEGTVSYEQYF
CDR3nt: TGTGCCAGCAGCTTAGAAGGGACGGTCTCCTACGAGCAGTACTTC

j_gene: TRBJ2-1
abundance: -
d_gene: -
v_gene: TRBV27
CDR3aa: CASSPTGTKSRDEQFF
CDR3nt: TGTGCCAGCAGTCCCACCGGGACAAAGTCTAGGGATGAGCAGTTCTTC

j_gene: TRBJ2-1
abundance: -
d_gene: -
v_gene: TRBV5-1
CDR3aa: CASSFGSGYSYNEQFF
CDR3nt: TGCGCCAGCAGCTTTGGAAGCGGGTACTCATACAATGAGCAGTTCTTC

j_gene: TRBJ1-1
abundance: -
d_gene: -
v_gene: TRBV3-1
CDR3aa: CASSPGHHNTEAFF
CDR3nt: TGTGCCAGCAGCCCGGGACACCATAACACTGAAGCTTTCTTT

j_gene: TRBJ1-1
abundance: -
d_gene: TRBD1
v_gene: TRBV7-8
CDR3aa: CASSLRDRNTEAFF
CDR3nt: TGTGCCAGCAGCTTACGGGACAGAAATACTGAAGCTTTCTTT

j_gene: TRBJ1-4
abundance: -
d_gene: -
v_gene: TRBV20-1
CDR3aa: CSARSTAANEKLFF
CDR3nt: TGCAGTGCTAGGTCCACCGCGGCTAATGAAAAACTGTTTTTT

j_gene: TRBJ1-1
abundance: -
d_gene: -
v_gene: TRBV19
CDR3aa: CASSSSGKTEAFF
CDR3nt: TGTGCCAGTAGTTCGTCAGGGAAGACTGAAGCTTTCTTT

j_gene: TRBJ2-3
abundance: -
d_gene: TRBD2
v_gene: TRBV7-6
CDR3aa: CASSPKGLAGVTDTQYF
CDR3nt: TGTGCCAGCAGCCCGAAGGGACTAGCGGGAGTCACAGATACGCAGTATTTT

j_gene: TRBJ1-2
abundance: -
d_gene: -
v_gene: TRBV5-5
CDR3aa: CASSLSGEPYGYTF
CDR3nt: TGTGCCAGCAGCTTGTCGGGGGAACCATATGGCTACACCTTC

j_gene: TRBJ2-2
abundance: many
d_gene: -
v_gene: TRBV15
CDR3aa: CATSPNTGELFF
CDR3nt: TGTGCCACCAGCCCGAACACCGGGGAGCTGTTTTTT

j_gene: TRBJ2-1
abundance: -
d_gene: -
v_gene: TRBV11-2
CDR3aa: CASSLAGGAFYNEQFF
CDR3nt: TGTGCCAGCAGCTTAGCTGGGGGGGCGTTCTACAATGAGCAGTTCTTC

j_gene: TRBJ1-4
abundance: -
d_gene: -
v_gene: TRBV20-1
CDR3aa: CSARSESSATNEKLFF
CDR3nt: TGCAGTGCTAGATCGGAGAGTTCTGCAACTAATGAAAAACTGTTTTTT

j_gene: TRBJ2-3
abundance: -
d_gene: TRBD2
v_gene: TRBV7-9
CDR3aa: CASSRGGRATDTQYF
CDR3nt: TGTGCCAGCAGCCGTGGCGGGAGGGCCACAGATACGCAGTATTTT

j_gene: TRBJ2-7
abundance: few
d_gene: -
v_gene: TRBV7-2
CDR3aa: CASSLGGRVDEQYF
CDR3nt: TGTGCCAGCAGCTTAGGGGGTAGGGTCGACGAGCAGTACTTC

j_gene: TRBJ1-2
abundance: many
d_gene: -
v_gene: TRBV11-2
CDR3aa: CASSKQGSGYTF
CDR3nt: TGTGCCAGCAGCAAACAGGGTTCCGGCTACACCTTC

j_gene: TRBJ1-2
abundance: -
d_gene: -
v_gene: TRBV7-2
CDR3aa: CASSPSLYGYTF
CDR3nt: TGTGCCAGCAGCCCTTCCCTCTATGGCTACACCTTC

j_gene: TRBJ2-3
abundance: few
d_gene: TRBD2
v_gene: TRBV9
CDR3aa: CASSVVGLAGTDTQYF
CDR3nt: TGTGCCAGCAGCGTAGTGGGACTAGCTGGCACAGATACGCAGTATTTT

j_gene: TRBJ2-1
abundance: -
d_gene: -
v_gene: TRBV5-4
CDR3aa: CASSLGRSDEQFF
CDR3nt: TGTGCCAGCAGCTTGGGTAGGAGCGATGAGCAGTTCTTC

j_gene: TRBJ2-6
abundance: -
d_gene: -
v_gene: TRBV7-3
CDR3aa: CASSLITSGANVLTF
CDR3nt: TGTGCCAGCAGCTTAATTACATCTGGGGCCAACGTCCTGACTTTC